This paragraph covers one T cell receptor (beta chain) sequence. The data stem from a study of early T cells in non-severe SARS-CoV-2 infection. Unique molecular identifiers tagged individual cDNA molecules. A single record per CDR3 protein comes from TCRdb applying MiXCR to the 5' RACE reads. The sample lists tens of thousands of distinct CDR3 sequences, about 14% occurring once. The clonotype originates from an adult who was a healthcare worker with PCR-confirmed SARS-CoV-2 infection or an uninfected control (not recorded which). Sequencing used whole blood, obtained at baseline.

The CDR3 sequence: CASSLDTRGTEAFF. CDR3 nucleotides: TGTGCCAGCAGTTTAGACACGAGGGGCACTGAAGCTTTCTTT. This chain connects TRBV12-3 or TRBV12-4 to TRBJ1-1, with D possibly TRBD1 on 5 matching bases. The CDR3 runs to 14 residues. Trimming took off 1 base at V and 4 bases at J, with 10 bases between the two ends.